Following are 5 T cell receptor beta chains from one sample sequenced in a study of T-cell reconstitution after alpha-beta-depleted transplantation in children. TCRbeta library construction was performed incorporating unique molecular identifiers. MiXCR was run by TCRdb on the PCR reads, yielding one entry per CDR3 protein. The sample holds 250,000 to 350,000 distinct CDR3 sequences, 23% seen once. The sequencing used PBMCs, mostly from graft donor cells, collected 180 days after TCRalphabeta/CD19-depleted stem cell transplant. These TCRs come from a male patient under 18 who had a stem cell transplant for acute lymphoblastic leukemia, so the T cells may come from the graft donor.

The chain is built from TRBV9 and TRBJ2-3; no clear D. Germline CDR1 SGDLS, CDR2 YYNGEE. The V end lost 5 bases, the J end lost 6 bases, and 13 bases lay between the germline ends. The CDR3 loop spans 13 amino acids. The CDR3 bases are TGTGCCAGCAGTCAAGCATATGGCGATACGCAGTATTTT. Encoded protein: CASSQAYGDTQYF.

This clonotype was seen a few times. The chain combines TRBV7-6 with TRBJ1-1, with a weak D call TRBD1 (5 bases). Germline V CDR1 and CDR2: SGHVS, FNYEAQ. This CDR3 contains 20 residues. V lost 5 bases to trimming and J lost 0 bases, with 28 bases between them. The CDR3 is CASSMAGPYNLKSMNTEAFF. As DNA, the CDR3 is TGTGCCAGCAGCATGGCGGGACCATATAATCTTAAATCCATGAACACTGAAGCTTTCTTT.

This clonotype has a handful of counts. J is TRBJ2-7 and V is TRBV9; D may match TRBD1 or TRBD2 (5 bases each). Trimming stripped 3 bases from V and 4 bases from J, with 17 bases between. This CDR3 contains 15 residues. Germline values: CDR1 SGDLS, CDR2 YYNGEE. The CDR3 sequence is CASSEDGTRPYEQYF. CDR3 bases: TGTGCCAGCAGCGAAGACGGGACCAGGCCGTACGAGCAGTACTTC.

The chain is built from TRBV11-1 and TRBJ2-1, with D possibly TRBD2 on 5 matching bases. The CDR3 sequence is 18 residues long. Trimming removed 0 bases from V and 0 bases from J, with 15 bases in between. In germline, CDR1 is SGHAT, CDR2 FQDESV (reference sequence). CDR3 coding DNA: TGTGCCAGCAGCTTAGCGAAAGTCTCGGGGAGCTCCTACAATGAGCAGTTCTTC. Protein product: CASSLAKVSGSSYNEQFF.

To note about this clonotype: This may arise from a read error, as a much more abundant clone is one base away. CDR3 DNA: TGTGCCAGCAGTTTAGGTAGCACCCGGCCCTACGAGCAGCACTTC. Its protein is CASSLGSTRPYEQHF. The genes are TRBV12-3 or TRBV12-4 and TRBJ2-7; D is unresolved. This CDR3 is built from 15 residues.